Sequencing of this TCR beta chain was carried out in a study of human T cells and chemical hapten exposure. Study-level points and caveats: Having alopecia, the donors may differ immunologically from healthy people.

Unique molecular identifiers were attached to individual cDNA molecules during library preparation. Via MiXCR, TCRdb re-called the RACE reads, giving one row per CDR3 protein. The sample holds about 96,000 distinct CDR3 sequences, about 9.6% seen once. Time point here: patch test 2, 6 weeks after DPC sensitization. Treatment reported: therapeutic diphenylcyclopropenone sensitization with weekly scalp DPC. Each patch-test visit's blood sample preceded patch application. The donor pool consisted of alopecia patients aged 18 to 70 years, considered suitable for DPC. This clonotype appeared a few times. Its antigen is unknown. Germline loops: CDR1 SGHDT, CDR2 YYEEEE. This CDR3 is 12 amino acids long. The germline V and J ends were trimmed by 0 bases and 5 bases, with 3 bases remaining between them.

The chain has TRBV5-6 and TRBJ2-4; D not certain. This TCR was recovered from a woman in her thirties or forties with alopecia areata. Some clones in this sample may be carry-over from other donors' samples. Sequenced here: whole blood, sampled in connection with sensitization to the hapten diphenylcyclopropenone (DPC). CDR3 sequence reads: CASSLGENIQYF. The DNA for the CDR3 is TGTGCCAGCAGCTTGGGGGAAAACATTCAGTACTTC.